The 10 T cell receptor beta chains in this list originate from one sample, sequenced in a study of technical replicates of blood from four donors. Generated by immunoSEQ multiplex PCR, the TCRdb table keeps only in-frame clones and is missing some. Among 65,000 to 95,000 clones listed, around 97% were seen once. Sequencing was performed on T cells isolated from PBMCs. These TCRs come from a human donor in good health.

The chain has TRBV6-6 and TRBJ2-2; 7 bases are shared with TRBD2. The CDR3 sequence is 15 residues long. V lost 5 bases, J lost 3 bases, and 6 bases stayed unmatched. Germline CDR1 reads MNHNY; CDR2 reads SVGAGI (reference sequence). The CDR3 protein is CASSPREVYTGELFF. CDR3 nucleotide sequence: TGTGCCAGCAGTCCCCGGGAGGTTTACACCGGGGAGCTGTTTTTT.

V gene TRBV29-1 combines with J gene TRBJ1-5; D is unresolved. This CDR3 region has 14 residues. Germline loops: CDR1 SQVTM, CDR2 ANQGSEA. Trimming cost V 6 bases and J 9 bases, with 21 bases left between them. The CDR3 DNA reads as TGCAGCGTCTCAGACTCAGACCGGCTAGGGCCCCAGCATTTT. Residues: CSVSDSDRLGPQHF.

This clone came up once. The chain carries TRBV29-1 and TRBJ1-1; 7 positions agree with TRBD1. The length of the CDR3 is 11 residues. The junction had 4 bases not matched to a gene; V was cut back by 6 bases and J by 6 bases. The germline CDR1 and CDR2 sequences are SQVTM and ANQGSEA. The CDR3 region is CSVETGSEAFF. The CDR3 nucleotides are TGCAGCGTCGAGACAGGGTCTGAAGCTTTCTTT.

The CDR3 DNA reads TGTGCCAGCAGTTTAGGAGGGAACACTGAAGCTTTCTTT. As protein: CASSLGGNTEAFF. The chain combines TRBV27 with TRBJ1-1; D gene unclear. This CDR3 spans 13 amino acids. Trimming took 2 bases from V and 1 from J, leaving 5 bases between them. Germline loops: CDR1 MNHEY, CDR2 SMNVEV (reference sequence).

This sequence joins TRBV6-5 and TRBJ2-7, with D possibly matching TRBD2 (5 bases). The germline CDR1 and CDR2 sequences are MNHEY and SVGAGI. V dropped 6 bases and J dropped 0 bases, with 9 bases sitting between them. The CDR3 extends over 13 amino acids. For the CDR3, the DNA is TGTGCCAGCAGACCGGGGATCTCCTACGAGCAGTACTTC. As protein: CASRPGISYEQYF.

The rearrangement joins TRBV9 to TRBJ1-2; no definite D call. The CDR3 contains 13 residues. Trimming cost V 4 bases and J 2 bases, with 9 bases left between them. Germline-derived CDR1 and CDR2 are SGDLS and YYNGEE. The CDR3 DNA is TGTGCCAGCAGCTTCTCAGAAAACTATGGCTACACCTTC. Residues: CASSFSENYGYTF. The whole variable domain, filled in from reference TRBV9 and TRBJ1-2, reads DSGVTQTPKHLITATGQRVTLRCSPRSGDLSVYWYQQSLDQGLQFLIQYYNGEERAKGNILERFSAQQFPDLHSELNLSSLELGDSALYFCASSFSENYGYTFGSGTRLTVV.

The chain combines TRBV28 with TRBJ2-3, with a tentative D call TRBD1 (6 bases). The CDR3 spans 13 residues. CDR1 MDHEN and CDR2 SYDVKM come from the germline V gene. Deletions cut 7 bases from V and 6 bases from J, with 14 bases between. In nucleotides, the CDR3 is TGTGCCAGCAAGGGACACAGTCCGGATACGCAGTATTTT. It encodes CASKGHSPDTQYF.

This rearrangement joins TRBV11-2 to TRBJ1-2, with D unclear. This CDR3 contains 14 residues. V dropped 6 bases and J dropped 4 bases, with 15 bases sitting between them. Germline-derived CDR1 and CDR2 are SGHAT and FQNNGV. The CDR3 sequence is CASRLNTDLYGYTF. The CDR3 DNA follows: TGTGCCAGCAGACTAAACACGGATCTCTATGGCTACACCTTC.

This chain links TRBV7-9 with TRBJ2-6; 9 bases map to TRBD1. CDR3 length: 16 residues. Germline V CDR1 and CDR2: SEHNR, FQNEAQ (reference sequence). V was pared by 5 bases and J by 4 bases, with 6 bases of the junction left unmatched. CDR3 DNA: TGTGCCAGCAGCGTACAGGGGGCGTGGGGGGCCAACGTCCTGACTTTC. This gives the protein CASSVQGAWGANVLTF.

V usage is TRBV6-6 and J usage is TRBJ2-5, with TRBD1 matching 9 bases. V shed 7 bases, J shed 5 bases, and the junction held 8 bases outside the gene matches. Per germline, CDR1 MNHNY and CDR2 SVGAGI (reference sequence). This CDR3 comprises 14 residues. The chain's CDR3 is CASNFKQGAETQYF. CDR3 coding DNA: TGTGCCAGCAACTTTAAACAGGGGGCGGAGACCCAGTACTTC.